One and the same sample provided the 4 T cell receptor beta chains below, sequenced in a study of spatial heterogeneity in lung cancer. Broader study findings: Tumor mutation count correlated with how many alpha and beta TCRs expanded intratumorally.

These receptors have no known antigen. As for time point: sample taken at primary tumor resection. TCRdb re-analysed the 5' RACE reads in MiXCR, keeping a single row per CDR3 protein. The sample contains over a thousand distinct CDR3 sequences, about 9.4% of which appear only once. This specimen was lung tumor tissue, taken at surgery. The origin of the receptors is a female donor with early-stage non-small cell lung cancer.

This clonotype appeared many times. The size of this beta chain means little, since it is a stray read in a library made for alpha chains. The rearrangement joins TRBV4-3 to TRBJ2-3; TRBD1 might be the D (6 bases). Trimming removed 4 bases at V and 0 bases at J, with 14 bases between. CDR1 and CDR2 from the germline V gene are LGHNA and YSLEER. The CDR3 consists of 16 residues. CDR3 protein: CASSRTGYSSTDTQYF. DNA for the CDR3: TGCGCCAGCAGCCGCACAGGGTATTCTAGCACAGATACGCAGTATTTT.

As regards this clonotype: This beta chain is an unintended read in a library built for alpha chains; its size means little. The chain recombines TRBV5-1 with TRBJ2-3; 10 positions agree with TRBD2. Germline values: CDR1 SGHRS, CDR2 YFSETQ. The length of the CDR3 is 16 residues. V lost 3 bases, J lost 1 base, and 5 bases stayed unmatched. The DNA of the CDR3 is TGCGCCAGCAGCTCTAGCGGGAGACATGGCACAGATACGCAGTATTTT. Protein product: CASSSSGRHGTDTQYF.

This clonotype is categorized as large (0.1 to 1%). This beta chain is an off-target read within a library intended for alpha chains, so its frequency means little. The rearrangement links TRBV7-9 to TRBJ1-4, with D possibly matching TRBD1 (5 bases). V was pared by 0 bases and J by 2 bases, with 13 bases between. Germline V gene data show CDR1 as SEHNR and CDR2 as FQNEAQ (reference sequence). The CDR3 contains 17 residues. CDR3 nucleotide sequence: TGTGCCAGCAGCTTAGCCGCCGGGGCAGGGACTAATGAAAAACTGTTTTTT. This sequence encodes CASSLAAGAGTNEKLFF.

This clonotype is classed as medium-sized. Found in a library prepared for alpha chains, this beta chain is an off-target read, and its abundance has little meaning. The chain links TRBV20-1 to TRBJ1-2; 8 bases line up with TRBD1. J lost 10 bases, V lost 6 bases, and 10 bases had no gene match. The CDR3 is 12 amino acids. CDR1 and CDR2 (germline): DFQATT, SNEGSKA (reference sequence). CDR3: CSASPRGHVYTF. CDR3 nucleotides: TGCAGTGCCTCGCCCAGGGGGCACGTCTACACCTTC.